This T cell receptor (beta chain) came from a study of Ad26.COV2.S vaccination and SARS-CoV-2 variants. Study-level information: Ad26.COV2.S given intramuscularly, once or twice 56 days apart.

Sequenced by immunoSEQ multiplex PCR; TCRdb stores in-frame clones only, minus some. The table includes approximately 410,000 clones, 88% detected once. Documented treatment: some 20 received Ad26.COV2.S at low or high dose, single or two shots; about 5 received placebo; per-sample allocation not given. Each sample was drawn 63 days after the first injection (of vaccine or placebo). Spike of the Wuhan-strain SARS-CoV-2 was expressed by an Ad26 vector, which formed the vaccine. Germline V gives CDR1 SGHVS, CDR2 FQNEAQ. Trimming stripped 1 base from V and 1 base from J, with 5 bases between. The CDR3 sequence is 13 residues long.

This chain links TRBV7-8 with TRBJ2-7; no clear D. The source was peripheral blood, collected in a trial of Ad26.COV2.S vaccine versus placebo. The source is a person between 18 and 65 years old who received the Ad26.COV2.S COVID-19 vaccine or a placebo. The CDR3 spells CASSLGASYEQYF. The CDR3 region has the DNA TGTGCCAGCAGCTTAGGGGCTTCCTACGAGCAGTACTTC.